The source of this TCR beta chain is a study of PD-1 blockade in classical Hodgkin lymphoma. Study-level results: At C4D1, TCR diversity had climbed significantly for CD4+ cells, though not for CD8+ cells. Patients who responded completely had about the same baseline diversity as newly diagnosed patients. Baseline TCR diversity was reportedly lower in newly diagnosed patients than in healthy donors. It was reported as lower still in relapsed/refractory patients.

This clone was observed a single time. Its antigen is unknown. Following autologous stem cell transplantation, relapse occurred in every patient, and exposure to brentuximab vedotin varied. The patients, who had relapsed/refractory classical Hodgkin lymphoma, achieved best responses of complete response, partial response or progressive disease. Measured with immunoSEQ multiplex PCR; TCRdb has only the in-frame clones, and not every one. The sample lists about 13,000 clones, 92% occurring once. This sequence was found in a human donor with classical Hodgkin lymphoma. The sequences come from peripheral blood mononuclear cells (PBMCs), collected at baseline.

The CDR3 DNA is TGTGCCATCCAACATAACCGGGCTCCCTATGAGCAGTTCTTC. This codes for CAIQHNRAPYEQFF. The chain has TRBV7-9 and TRBJ2-1; D not resolved. Germline V gene lookup returns CDR1 SEHNR and CDR2 FQNEAQ (reference sequence). V gave up 10 bases and J gave up 8 bases, with 21 bases separating them. The CDR3 covers 14 residues.